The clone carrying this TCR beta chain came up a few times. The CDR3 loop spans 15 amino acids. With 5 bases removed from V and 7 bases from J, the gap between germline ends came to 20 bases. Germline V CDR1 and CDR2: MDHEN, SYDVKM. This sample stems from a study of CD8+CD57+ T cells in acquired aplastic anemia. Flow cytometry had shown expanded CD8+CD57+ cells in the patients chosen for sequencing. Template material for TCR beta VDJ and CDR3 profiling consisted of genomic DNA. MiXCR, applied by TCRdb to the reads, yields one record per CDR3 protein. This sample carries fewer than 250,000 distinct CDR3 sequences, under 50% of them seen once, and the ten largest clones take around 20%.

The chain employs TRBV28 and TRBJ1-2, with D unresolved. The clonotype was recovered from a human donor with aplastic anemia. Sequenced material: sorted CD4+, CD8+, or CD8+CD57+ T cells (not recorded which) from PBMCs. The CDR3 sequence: CASSPFNSPTAGYTF. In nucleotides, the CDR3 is TGTGCCAGCAGTCCCTTTAACTCCCCCACGGCTGGCTACACCTTC.